This paragraph covers one T cell receptor beta chain sequence. Assay: immunoSEQ multiplex PCR; the TCRdb copy retains only in-frame clones and omits some. The table has about 75,000 clones, 70% to 90% seen once. Trimming took 0 bases from V and 2 from J, leaving 11 bases between them. Germline V gene data show CDR1 as LGHNA and CDR2 as YSLEER. The CDR3 consists of 15 residues. The data originate from a study of cytomegalovirus exposure and HLA in healthy donors. This receptor was identified in a man aged 30 to 45 in good health and CMV-seronegative. What was sequenced was PBMCs. The rearrangement joins TRBV4-3 to TRBJ2-7; TRBD1 is a possible D gene (5 bases). This CDR3 is CASSQDWAGPYEQYF. In nucleotides, the CDR3 is TGCGCCAGCAGCCAAGATTGGGCAGGGCCCTACGAGCAGTACTTC.